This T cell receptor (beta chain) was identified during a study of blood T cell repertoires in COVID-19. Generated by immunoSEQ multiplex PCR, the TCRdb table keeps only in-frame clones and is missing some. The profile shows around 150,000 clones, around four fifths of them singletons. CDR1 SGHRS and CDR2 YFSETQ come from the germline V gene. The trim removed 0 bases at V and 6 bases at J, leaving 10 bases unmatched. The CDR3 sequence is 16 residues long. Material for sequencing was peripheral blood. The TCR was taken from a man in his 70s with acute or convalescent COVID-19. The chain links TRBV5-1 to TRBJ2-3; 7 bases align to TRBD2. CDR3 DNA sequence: TGCGCCAGCAGCTTGGACGGCGGGGGTCCTGGGGATACGCAGTATTTT. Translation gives CASSLDGGGPGDTQYF.